Listed below are T cell receptor beta chains from one sample, sequenced in a study of T cell repertoires in cytomegalovirus infection. Each CDR3 protein is one row after TCRdb ran MiXCR on the reads. The sample has some 560,000 distinct CDR3 sequences, about 40% seen once. These receptors have no known antigen. The specimen comprised cultured PBMCs, sampled from culture after CMV antigen stimulation. These receptors all stem from a human donor in good health (CMV status not recorded). Some clones in this sample may be carry-over from other donors' samples. Both conserved end residues are trimmed from each CDR3. Each record gives: J gene, D gene, V gene, CDR3 protein. A D gene is named only where the DNA matches it firmly.

j_gene: TRBJ1-2
d_gene: NA
v_gene: TRBV19
CDR3aa: ASKRKANYGYT

j_gene: TRBJ1-4
d_gene: TRBD1
v_gene: TRBV7-8
CDR3aa: ASSLNRQGGREKLF

j_gene: TRBJ1-4
d_gene: NA
v_gene: TRBV2
CDR3aa: ASSELTAYNEKLF

j_gene: TRBJ1-5
d_gene: NA
v_gene: TRBV2
CDR3aa: ASSVGAVQPQH

j_gene: TRBJ2-5
d_gene: NA
v_gene: TRBV11-2
CDR3aa: ASSLVARAETQY

j_gene: TRBJ1-2
d_gene: NA
v_gene: TRBV7-2
CDR3aa: ASSTGPTNYGYT

j_gene: TRBJ1-5
d_gene: NA
v_gene: TRBV15
CDR3aa: ATSMVSNQPQH

j_gene: TRBJ2-7
d_gene: NA
v_gene: TRBV7-9
CDR3aa: ASSHWGGTYEQY

j_gene: TRBJ1-1
d_gene: TRBD1
v_gene: TRBV7-9
CDR3aa: ASSLLTGEVAEAF

j_gene: TRBJ2-5
d_gene: NA
v_gene: TRBV12-3/TRBV12-4
CDR3aa: ASRLRAPGTQY

j_gene: TRBJ2-7
d_gene: NA
v_gene: TRBV4-3
CDR3aa: ASSQNRAYEQY

j_gene: TRBJ2-7
d_gene: TRBD2
v_gene: TRBV9
CDR3aa: ASSEGLAGGGLSQQY

j_gene: TRBJ2-3
d_gene: TRBD1
v_gene: TRBV7-3
CDR3aa: ASSQGQFKASTDTQY

j_gene: TRBJ2-5
d_gene: NA
v_gene: TRBV27
CDR3aa: ASSYQGTQETQY

j_gene: TRBJ2-7
d_gene: NA
v_gene: TRBV12-3/TRBV12-4
CDR3aa: ASFSVDRGLVRRPEFDEQY

j_gene: TRBJ1-4
d_gene: NA
v_gene: TRBV28
CDR3aa: ASRMDEKLF

j_gene: TRBJ2-7
d_gene: NA
v_gene: TRBV28
CDR3aa: ASRPLFPGATYEQY

j_gene: TRBJ2-5
d_gene: NA
v_gene: TRBV7-7
CDR3aa: ASSSGLARQETQY

j_gene: TRBJ1-2
d_gene: NA
v_gene: TRBV7-2
CDR3aa: ASSPGWGSDGYT

j_gene: TRBJ2-7
d_gene: NA
v_gene: TRBV2
CDR3aa: ASRTGTQNSEQY

j_gene: TRBJ2-1
d_gene: NA
v_gene: TRBV7-6
CDR3aa: ASSLLTGNPNKYNEQF

j_gene: TRBJ2-2
d_gene: NA
v_gene: TRBV7-9
CDR3aa: ASSLGAGPNTGELF

j_gene: TRBJ1-1
d_gene: NA
v_gene: TRBV5-4
CDR3aa: ASRGGDPISEAF

j_gene: TRBJ2-5
d_gene: TRBD2
v_gene: TRBV7-6
CDR3aa: ASSLGLAGGLRETQY

j_gene: TRBJ2-7
d_gene: TRBD1
v_gene: TRBV4-2
CDR3aa: ASSWAGTGTYEQY

j_gene: TRBJ1-4
d_gene: NA
v_gene: TRBV7-2
CDR3aa: ASSFRTETNEKLF

j_gene: TRBJ1-2
d_gene: NA
v_gene: TRBV7-2
CDR3aa: ASSLVRGNGYT

j_gene: TRBJ1-4
d_gene: TRBD1
v_gene: TRBV7-8
CDR3aa: ASSPSGTGGAEVLEKLF

j_gene: TRBJ2-5
d_gene: TRBD2
v_gene: TRBV6-1
CDR3aa: ATTRGRGLETQY

j_gene: TRBJ1-4
d_gene: TRBD1
v_gene: TRBV5-5
CDR3aa: ASSLEGGYNEKLF

j_gene: TRBJ2-2
d_gene: NA
v_gene: TRBV29-1
CDR3aa: SGVRELF

j_gene: TRBJ1-1
d_gene: NA
v_gene: TRBV7-9
CDR3aa: ASSPATEAF

j_gene: TRBJ2-3
d_gene: TRBD2
v_gene: TRBV15
CDR3aa: ATSSKATSGSSDTQY

j_gene: TRBJ2-3
d_gene: NA
v_gene: TRBV5-1
CDR3aa: ASSSSPGRGQDTQY

j_gene: TRBJ2-3
d_gene: TRBD2
v_gene: TRBV7-8
CDR3aa: ASSLDRLAGGGTDTQY

j_gene: TRBJ1-2
d_gene: NA
v_gene: TRBV19
CDR3aa: ASSILRDDGYT

j_gene: TRBJ2-7
d_gene: NA
v_gene: TRBV28
CDR3aa: ASTWDGSYEQY

j_gene: TRBJ1-1
d_gene: NA
v_gene: TRBV6-6
CDR3aa: ASGAGGAEAF

j_gene: TRBJ2-3
d_gene: NA
v_gene: TRBV7-8
CDR3aa: ASSSLGPYTDTQY

j_gene: TRBJ2-5
d_gene: NA
v_gene: TRBV28
CDR3aa: ASSLEVIPGLQETQY

j_gene: TRBJ2-7
d_gene: NA
v_gene: TRBV6-1
CDR3aa: ASGRRELQY

j_gene: TRBJ2-7
d_gene: TRBD2
v_gene: TRBV7-2
CDR3aa: ASSLAPGLAEYEQY

j_gene: TRBJ2-1
d_gene: NA
v_gene: TRBV12-3/TRBV12-4
CDR3aa: ASSLRGSRSYNEQF

j_gene: TRBJ2-3
d_gene: NA
v_gene: TRBV19
CDR3aa: ASSRVVEDTQY

j_gene: TRBJ2-2
d_gene: TRBD1
v_gene: TRBV19
CDR3aa: ASTGGRDRASVNTGELF

j_gene: TRBJ2-3
d_gene: NA
v_gene: TRBV6-1
CDR3aa: ASKELTSTDTQY

j_gene: TRBJ2-3
d_gene: NA
v_gene: TRBV5-1
CDR3aa: ASAGAVGTDTQY

j_gene: TRBJ1-6
d_gene: NA
v_gene: TRBV14
CDR3aa: ASREGLYNSPLH

j_gene: TRBJ1-1
d_gene: NA
v_gene: TRBV19
CDR3aa: ASSDWGNMNTEAF

j_gene: TRBJ1-5
d_gene: NA
v_gene: TRBV6-1
CDR3aa: ASSEEKPQH

j_gene: TRBJ1-1
d_gene: TRBD1
v_gene: TRBV11-2
CDR3aa: ASSSLQGARDTEAF

j_gene: TRBJ2-1
d_gene: NA
v_gene: TRBV6-2/TRBV6-3
CDR3aa: ASSSGAPSYNEQF